Below, 18 T cell receptor beta chains from the same sample are listed, as sequenced in a study of blood T cell repertoires in COVID-19. The table came from immunoSEQ multiplex PCR; TCRdb's copy has only in-frame clones and leaves some out. The table records fewer than 250,000 clones, 86% of them present only once. Sequencing used PBMCs or T cells enriched from blood (not recorded which). The receptors shown here come from a woman aged 35 to 49 in a cohort exposed to, infected with or recovered from COVID-19 (not recorded which).

The V call is TRBV12-5, the J call TRBJ2-1; 7 bases agree with TRBD1. The germline V gene encodes CDR1 LGHNT and CDR2 FRNRAP. The V and J ends lost 1 base and 2 bases, in that order; junction bases with no gene match: 2. This CDR3 region has 15 residues. CDR3 in amino acids: CASGLGQGTYNEQFF. The CDR3 DNA reads TGTGCTAGTGGTTTGGGACAGGGTACCTACAATGAGCAGTTCTTC.

The chain has TRBV11-3 and TRBJ2-5, with 11 bases lining up with TRBD1. Trimming removed 1 base from V and 5 bases from J; junction bases left unmatched: 6. This CDR3 is built from 16 residues. CDR1 is SGHNT and CDR2 is YENEEA in the germline V gene. The chain's CDR3 is CASSLVSGQGGETQYF. The CDR3 DNA reads TGTGCCAGCAGCTTAGTATCGGGACAGGGGGGGGAGACCCAGTACTTC.

The chain recombines TRBV5-6 with TRBJ2-7, with 12 bases aligning to TRBD1. Germline CDR1 SGHDT, CDR2 YYEEEE. Unmatched junction bases numbered 3, after V lost 2 bases and J lost 3 bases. This CDR3 contains 15 residues. The CDR3 protein is CASSFGTGGFYEQYF. In DNA form, the CDR3 reads TGTGCCAGCAGCTTTGGGACAGGGGGCTTCTACGAGCAGTACTTC.

The chain has TRBV28 and TRBJ2-1; D is unclear. This CDR3 has 15 amino acids. The germline CDR1 and CDR2 sequences are MDHEN and SYDVKM. V was pared by 1 base and J by 5 bases, with 12 bases between. CDR3 in amino acids: CASSLSPELNNEQFF. As DNA, the CDR3 is TGTGCCAGCAGTTTATCCCCAGAACTAAACAATGAGCAGTTCTTC.

The rearrangement uses TRBV6-2 or TRBV6-3 and TRBJ2-7, with no clear D. V shed 4 bases and J shed 4 bases, with 11 bases lying between them. Germline-derived CDR1 and CDR2 are MNHEY and SVGEGT. This CDR3 contains 13 residues. This CDR3 is CASSSDTSYEQYF. The CDR3 DNA reads TGTGCCAGCAGTTCTGACACCAGTTACGAGCAGTACTTC.

This clone has just a few counts. The V call is TRBV5-4, the J call TRBJ2-5; 7 bases map to TRBD2. J was trimmed by 5 bases and V by 0 bases; bases with no gene match: 7. CDR1 and CDR2 (germline): SGHNT, YYREEE (reference sequence). The CDR3 is made up of 15 amino acids. The DNA for the CDR3 is TGTGCCAGCAGCTTGGGGGACGTGGGAGGGGAGACCCAGTACTTC. Translation: CASSLGDVGGETQYF.

The rearrangement links TRBV18 to TRBJ1-4; weak D call: TRBD1 (6 bases). The germline CDR1 and CDR2 sequences are KGHSH and LQKENI. V lost 0 bases and J 3 bases, leaving 17 bases between the germline ends. The CDR3 spans 18 residues. CDR3 residues: CASSPPDRPEGANEKLFF. For the CDR3, the DNA is TGTGCCAGCTCACCACCCGACCGTCCAGAGGGGGCTAATGAAAAACTGTTTTTT.

The rearrangement links TRBV30 to TRBJ1-1; no clear D gene. The CDR3 extends over 14 amino acids. V lost 2 bases and J lost 8, with 18 bases in between. Germline CDR1 and CDR2: GTSNPN and SVGIG (reference sequence). CDR3 loop: CAWSRARWAAEAFF. DNA of the CDR3: TGTGCCTGGAGTCGTGCCCGGTGGGCCGCGGAAGCTTTCTTT.

This chain joins TRBV11-2 and TRBJ2-7, with 10 bases fitting TRBD2. This CDR3 region has 16 residues. J lost 0 bases, V lost 3 bases, and 5 bases had no gene match. The germline V gene encodes CDR1 SGHAT and CDR2 FQNNGV. CDR3 DNA: TGTGCCAGCAGCTTTAAGAGCGGGGGGGCCTCCTACGAGCAGTACTTC. It codes for CASSFKSGGASYEQYF.

The chain uses TRBV2 and TRBJ2-7; 9 positions match TRBD1. With V trimmed by 6 bases and J by 1 base, 1 base remained unmatched. The CDR3 spans 13 residues. Germline V gives CDR1 SNHLY, CDR2 FYNNEI. As DNA, the CDR3 is TGTGCCAGCAGCGGGACAGGGTCCTACGAGCAGTACTTC. The encoded protein is CASSGTGSYEQYF.

The chain recombines TRBV6-5 with TRBJ1-2; D gene unclear. This CDR3 is built from 15 residues. Germline assignment: CDR1 MNHEY and CDR2 SVGAGI. V was shortened by 6 bases and J by 2 bases, with 16 bases between the two germline ends. The CDR3 DNA reads TGTGCCAGCAGCCCGGTATACAGAAAGAACTATGGCTACACCTTC. It translates to CASSPVYRKNYGYTF.

This clone was observed once. The CDR3 DNA reads as TGTGCCAGCAGTGGGGACAGAGATACTTTGAACACTGAAGCTTTCTTT. It translates to CASSGDRDTLNTEAFF. The J gene is TRBJ1-1, the V gene TRBV2, with 7 bases that match TRBD1. Losses at the gene ends were 4 bases for V and 0 bases for J; bases not matched to a gene: 8. CDR1 SNHLY and CDR2 FYNNEI come from the germline V gene. The CDR3 loop spans 16 amino acids.

The chain uses TRBV19 and TRBJ2-5; 14 positions match TRBD2. J gave up 5 bases and V 5 bases, and 7 bases lay outside the gene matches. In germline, CDR1 is LNHDA, CDR2 SQIVND (reference sequence). The CDR3 covers 16 residues. The CDR3: CASSPTGTSGGETQYF. The DNA for the CDR3 is TGTGCCAGTAGTCCGACGGGGACTAGCGGGGGTGAGACCCAGTACTTC.

The CDR3 here is CASSLDMWAPGNTIYF. CDR3 in DNA: TGCGCCAGCAGCTTGGATATGTGGGCGCCTGGAAACACCATATATTTT. V usage is TRBV5-1 and J usage is TRBJ1-3; no definite D call. CDR1 and CDR2 from the germline V gene are SGHRS and YFSETQ. Trimming took off 0 bases at V and 2 bases at J, with 12 bases between the two ends. This CDR3 comprises 16 residues.

The rearrangement uses TRBV9 and TRBJ2-1, with 10 bases fitting TRBD2. Germline values: CDR1 SGDLS, CDR2 YYNGEE. This CDR3 spans 17 amino acids. The trim removed 2 bases at V and 1 base at J, leaving 6 bases unmatched. The CDR3 spells CASSVNPSGSSYNEQFF. In DNA, the CDR3 is TGTGCCAGCAGCGTCAACCCTAGCGGGAGTTCCTACAATGAGCAGTTCTTC. Drawing the rest from reference TRBV9 and TRBJ2-1, the complete variable domain is DSGVTQTPKHLITATGQRVTLRCSPRSGDLSVYWYQQSLDQGLQFLIQYYNGEERAKGNILERFSAQQFPDLHSELNLSSLELGDSALYFCASSVNPSGSSYNEQFFGPGTRLTVL.

This clone was observed a handful of times. V and J are TRBV10-3 and TRBJ2-1, with 15 bases lining up with TRBD2. V was clipped by 3 bases and J by 8 bases; unmatched bases: 14. This CDR3 comprises 19 residues. The V gene's germline CDR1 is ENHRY and CDR2 SYGVKD. CDR3 nucleotide sequence: TGTGCCATCAGTGACCTCCCCGGAGGGACTAGCGGGAGGAGGGATGAGCAGTTCTTC. This codes for CAISDLPGGTSGRRDEQFF.

The rearrangement links TRBV24-1 to TRBJ2-7, with D perhaps TRBD1 (5 bases). The CDR3 is 15 residues long. V lost 7 bases and J lost 0, with 15 bases in between. Germline V lookup: CDR1 KGHDR, CDR2 SFDVKD. CDR3 in amino acids: CATRGQQLSSYEQYF. The CDR3 DNA is TGTGCCACCAGGGGGCAACAGTTAAGCTCCTACGAGCAGTACTTC.

CDR3 bases: TGTGCCAGCAGCCAAGAGGGGAGGGTTCCCTATGGCTACACCTTC. Protein: CASSQEGRVPYGYTF. The chain joins TRBV3-1 (or the pseudogene TRBV3-2) to TRBJ1-2; D call uncertain. Germline CDR1 reads LGHDT; CDR2 reads YNNKEL (reference sequence). With 0 bases removed from V and 4 bases from J, the gap between germline ends came to 12 bases. The CDR3 runs to 15 residues.